These 28 T cell receptor beta chains were sequenced from one sample in a study of shared clonotypes between healthy human individuals. Naive-designated CD8 cells lacked CD45RO, were positively enriched for CCR7, and omitted terminally differentiated effector memory CD45RA+ cells. Libraries were prepared by immunoSEQ multiplex PCR; TCRdb keeps only in-frame clonotypes and omits some of them. Of around 2.1 million clones listed, more than 85% are singletons. Sequences were obtained from naive CD8+ T cells from PBMCs. All receptors come from a young man in good health. Some clones in this sample may be carry-over from other donors' samples.

The genes are TRBV6-5 and TRBJ1-2, with unresolved D. The CDR3 is made up of 14 amino acids. The germline CDR1 and CDR2 sequences are MNHEY and SVGAGI. V was shortened by 8 bases and J by 4 bases, with 17 bases between the two germline ends. CDR3 residues: CASSVMGSGYGYTF. In nucleotides, the CDR3 is TGTGCCAGCTCAGTTATGGGGAGCGGCTATGGCTACACCTTC.

The rearrangement joins TRBV19 to TRBJ2-7; 7 bases align to TRBD1. J was trimmed by 3 bases and V by 5 bases; bases with no gene match: 7. The CDR3 has 14 residues. Per the germline V gene, CDR1 is LNHDA and CDR2 is SQIVND (reference sequence). The CDR3 DNA reads as TGTGCCAGTAGTTTCCGGGGACAGTACTACGAGCAGTACTTC. Encoded protein: CASSFRGQYYEQYF.

The genes are TRBV4-1 and TRBJ2-1; 9 bases are shared with TRBD1. The CDR3 covers 16 residues. Germline lookup yields CDR1 MGHRA and CDR2 YSYEKL. J lost 8 bases, V lost 1 base, and 9 bases had no gene match. The CDR3 sequence: CASSQADRGQADEQFF. The CDR3 DNA sequence: TGCGCCAGCAGCCAAGCGGACAGGGGCCAGGCGGATGAGCAGTTCTTC.

The chain uses TRBV6-5 and TRBJ1-1, with D uncertain. V lost 1 base, J lost 2 bases, and 8 bases lay in between. Germline V gene sequence: CDR1 MNHEY, CDR2 SVGAGI. This CDR3 is 14 amino acids long. CDR3 amino acids: CASSYYRDNTEAFF. CDR3 coding DNA: TGTGCCAGCAGTTACTATCGAGATAACACTGAAGCTTTCTTT.

The chain couples TRBV4-3 to TRBJ2-7; D assignment may be TRBD1 or TRBD2 (5 bases each). The CDR3 loop spans 17 amino acids. Germline V gene data show CDR1 as LGHNA and CDR2 as YSLEER. V lost 1 base and J lost 0, with 16 bases in between. The CDR3 DNA sequence: TGCGCCAGCAGCCAAGGGGGGTCCGCGAGGGGCTCCTACGAGCAGTACTTC. Protein sequence: CASSQGGSARGSYEQYF.

The V gene is TRBV7-9, the J gene TRBJ2-1; 11 positions agree with TRBD2. This CDR3 contains 16 residues. The germline V gene encodes CDR1 SEHNR and CDR2 FQNEAQ (reference sequence). The V and J ends lost 5 bases and 4 bases, in that order; junction bases with no gene match: 7. CDR3 DNA sequence: TGTGCCAGCAGCCGTATGGGACTAGCGGCATACAATGAGCAGTTCTTC. This sequence encodes CASSRMGLAAYNEQFF.

The chain is built from TRBV10-1 and TRBJ2-3; 7 positions agree with TRBD1. V dropped 4 bases and J dropped 3; count of bases not matched to a gene: 7. The CDR3 extends over 15 amino acids. CDR1 is WNHNN and CDR2 is SYGVQD in the germline V gene (reference sequence). CDR3 DNA sequence: TGCGCCAGCAGTGTTAACAGGGGATGGACAGATACGCAGTATTTT. This sequence encodes CASSVNRGWTDTQYF.

This chain connects TRBV11-2 to TRBJ2-5, with D possibly TRBD1 on 5 matching bases. The J call may be in error: the DNA end matches TRBJ2-7 better. CDR1 SGHAT and CDR2 FQNNGV come from the germline V gene. The CDR3 is 13 residues long. The CDR3 DNA follows: TGTGCCAGCAGCTTAACAGGAACCTACGAGCAGTACTTC. Translating gives CASSLTGTYEQYF.

This clone was counted a few times. The rearrangement links TRBV15 to TRBJ2-2, with 8 bases fitting TRBD2. CDR3 length: 17 amino acids. Germline V gene data show CDR1 as LNHNV and CDR2 as YYDKDF (reference sequence). V was pared by 0 bases and J by 5 bases, with 8 bases of the junction left unmatched. In DNA form, the CDR3 reads TGTGCCACCAGCAGAGACCCCCTTAGCGGGAATACCGGGGAGCTGTTTTTT. This gives the protein CATSRDPLSGNTGELFF. The full variable domain, its missing parts supplied by reference TRBV15 and TRBJ2-2, is DAMVIQNPRYQVTQFGKPVTLSCSQTLNHNVMYWYQQKSSQAPKLLFHYYDKDFNNEADTPDNFQSRRPNTSFCFLDIRSPGLGDTAMYLCATSRDPLSGNTGELFFGEGSRLTVL.

V gene TRBV25-1 combines with J gene TRBJ2-5; D is uncertain. Germline CDR1 MGHDK, CDR2 SYGVNS. The CDR3 contains 14 residues. V was pared by 0 bases and J by 4 bases, with 9 bases between. This CDR3 is CASSEYGWGETQYF. In DNA, the CDR3 is TGTGCCAGCAGTGAATATGGGTGGGGAGAGACCCAGTACTTC.

The genes are TRBV11-3 and TRBJ2-5; 7 bases line up with TRBD1. Germline trimming cut 5 bases from V and 3 bases from J; bases unmatched to any gene: 6. CDR3 length: 14 amino acids. The germline gives CDR1 SGHNT, CDR2 YENEEA. DNA of the CDR3: TGTGCCAGCAGCGCCCCGGGACAGAAAGAGACCCAGTACTTC. Encoded protein: CASSAPGQKETQYF.

The CDR3 coding sequence is TGCAGCGTTCTAGCGGGGGCTTCCACAGATACGCAGTATTTT. Its translation is CSVLAGASTDTQYF. The chain links TRBV29-1 to TRBJ2-3; 10 nucleotides line up with TRBD2. The CDR3 contains 14 residues. The ends lost 5 bases at V and 2 bases at J; junction bases unmatched: 4. Germline loops: CDR1 SQVTM, CDR2 ANQGSEA.

The V and J genes are TRBV2 and TRBJ2-7; TRBD1 or TRBD2 may be the D gene (5 bases each). This CDR3 has 14 residues. V lost 7 bases and J 2 bases, leaving 15 bases between the germline ends. Germline CDR1 SNHLY, CDR2 FYNNEI. The CDR3 sequence: CASTEGWGPYEQYF. CDR3 DNA: TGTGCCAGCACCGAGGGATGGGGACCCTACGAGCAGTACTTC.

The chain uses TRBV30 and TRBJ2-7; 13 bases align to TRBD2. J gave up 10 bases and V 0 bases, and 12 bases lay outside the gene matches. This CDR3 is built from 16 residues. Germline V gene data show CDR1 as GTSNPN and CDR2 as SVGIG (reference sequence). In nucleotides, the CDR3 is TGTGCCTGGAGTGTACTGGGACTAGCGGGATGGTGTCGACAGTACTTC. Translated, it gives CAWSVLGLAGWCRQYF.

This clone was seen just once. V is TRBV14 and J is TRBJ2-7; D might be TRBD1 or TRBD2, each matching 5 bases. The germline V and J ends were trimmed by 0 bases and 0 bases, with 15 bases remaining between them. The CDR3 is 17 amino acids. CDR1 and CDR2 from the germline V gene are SGHDN and FVKESK. The CDR3 sequence is CASSQEGPTFASYEQYF. CDR3 bases: TGTGCCAGCAGCCAAGAGGGACCGACCTTTGCCTCCTACGAGCAGTACTTC.

The genes are TRBV6-6 and TRBJ2-5, with D perhaps assigned TRBD1 or TRBD2 (6 bases each). V lost 7 bases to trimming and J lost 2 bases, with 20 bases between them. The CDR3 is made up of 16 amino acids. The germline gives CDR1 MNHNY, CDR2 SVGAGI (reference sequence). This chain's CDR3 is CASTKTGARLQETQYF. For the CDR3, the DNA is TGTGCCAGCACGAAAACGGGGGCGCGGTTGCAAGAGACCCAGTACTTC.

The chain couples TRBV6-1 to TRBJ2-5; D not certain. Trimming took 2 bases from V and 1 from J, leaving 5 bases between them. The germline CDR1 and CDR2 sequences are MNHNS and SASEGT. This CDR3 has 13 amino acids. CDR3 in amino acids: CASSEYSQETQYF. The DNA for the CDR3 is TGTGCCAGCAGTGAATACAGCCAAGAGACCCAGTACTTC.

The V gene is TRBV7-3, the J gene TRBJ2-3; 13 nucleotides line up with TRBD2. CDR1 is SGHTA, CDR2 FQGTGA, per germline. Trimming removed 5 bases from V and 9 bases from J; junction bases left unmatched: 8. CDR3 length: 15 amino acids. CDR3 coding DNA: TGTGCCAGCAGCCCGACTAGCGGGAGGTCCGGAACGCAGTATTTT. Its translation is CASSPTSGRSGTQYF.

The V and J genes are TRBV7-2 and TRBJ1-5; perhaps TRBD1 as D (6 bases). In germline, CDR1 is SGHTA, CDR2 FQGNSA. CDR3 length equals 18 residues. The ends were cut back, 3 bases at V and 2 bases at J, with 20 bases in the middle. In DNA form, the CDR3 reads TGTGCCAGCAGCTTTGGACAGACTCCCTATGTTGGCAATCAGCCCCAGCATTTT. Its translation: CASSFGQTPYVGNQPQHF. Complete variable domain (other parts from reference TRBV7-2 and TRBJ1-5): GAGVSQSPSNKVTEKGKDVELRCDPISGHTALYWYRQSLGQGLEFLIYFQGNSAPDKSGLPSDRFSAERTGGSVSTLTIQRTQQEDSAVYLCASSFGQTPYVGNQPQHFGDGTRLSIL.

The J gene is TRBJ2-2, the V gene TRBV9; D may correspond to TRBD1 or TRBD2 (5 bases each). The V gene's germline CDR1 is SGDLS and CDR2 YYNGEE. The ends were cut back, 2 bases at V and 0 bases at J, with 17 bases in the middle. This CDR3 has 18 residues. DNA for the CDR3: TGTGCCAGCAGCGTCGGGACCCGGCAGTTCGCGAACACCGGGGAGCTGTTTTTT. It yields the protein CASSVGTRQFANTGELFF. Together with reference TRBV9 and TRBJ2-2, the CDR3 gives the full variable domain: DSGVTQTPKHLITATGQRVTLRCSPRSGDLSVYWYQQSLDQGLQFLIQYYNGEERAKGNILERFSAQQFPDLHSELNLSSLELGDSALYFCASSVGTRQFANTGELFFGEGSRLTVL.

The chain employs TRBV28 and TRBJ1-5; the match to TRBD1 covers 8 bases. Germline V CDR1 and CDR2: MDHEN, SYDVKM. CDR3 length equals 16 residues. The J segment lost 4 bases and the V segment lost 3 bases, leaving 8 bases of the junction unmatched. Here the CDR3 reads CASSFRRRDRNQPQHF. The CDR3 bases are TGTGCCAGCAGTTTTCGAAGAAGGGACAGGAATCAGCCCCAGCATTTT.

The rearrangement uses TRBV29-1 and TRBJ2-5; 8 nucleotides line up with TRBD1. The J call is in doubt because the DNA end fits TRBJ2-7 better. Per the germline V gene, CDR1 is SQVTM and CDR2 is ANQGSEA. The CDR3 loop spans 14 amino acids. The CDR3 nucleotides read TGCAGCGTTGATGGGCAGGGGGCACCCTACGAGCAGTACTTC. Translation gives CSVDGQGAPYEQYF.

The count of this clone is one. The CDR3 region is CASSLMPAGGEGADTQYF. CDR3 nucleotide sequence: TGTGCCAGCAGCTTAATGCCCGCAGGGGGCGAGGGGGCAGATACGCAGTATTTT. This sequence joins TRBV7-3 and TRBJ2-3, with TRBD1 identical over 8 bases. CDR1 and CDR2 from the germline V gene are SGHTA and FQGTGA. The CDR3 sequence is 18 residues long. V dropped 1 base and J dropped 4; count of bases not matched to a gene: 13.

V and J are TRBV10-1 and TRBJ1-1; D remains unclear. This CDR3 spans 10 amino acids. V gave up 7 bases and J gave up 6 bases, with 6 bases separating them. The germline V gene encodes CDR1 WNHNN and CDR2 SYGVQD (reference sequence). The CDR3 is CASIPSEAFF. Here the CDR3 DNA reads TGCGCCAGCATCCCATCTGAAGCTTTCTTT.

The chain recombines TRBV9 with TRBJ2-2; possible D gene TRBD2, 7 bases. The length of the CDR3 is 18 residues. Germline assignment: CDR1 SGDLS and CDR2 YYNGEE. V dropped 0 bases and J dropped 1 base, with 16 bases sitting between them. As DNA, the CDR3 is TGTGCCAGCAGCGTAGCGTCCGGGGGCGGGAGGAACACCGGGGAGCTGTTTTTT. Amino acid sequence: CASSVASGGGRNTGELFF.

The rearrangement joins TRBV19 to TRBJ2-3; TRBD2 matches 7 bases. CDR1 is LNHDA, CDR2 SQIVND, per germline (reference sequence). After removal of 3 bases from V and 5 bases from J, the junction contained 26 bases not matched to a gene. The CDR3 totals 21 residues. The CDR3 coding sequence is TGTGCCAGTAGTATTTCTTACGGGTTCACGGGCGGGAGTAGAAGTAAAGATACGCAGTATTTT. Translation gives CASSISYGFTGGSRSKDTQYF.

The CDR3 sequence is CASSLVAERVDTQYF. CDR3 DNA: TGTGCCAGCAGCTTAGTGGCAGAACGAGTGGATACGCAGTATTTT. The chain uses TRBV7-6 and TRBJ2-3, with D uncertain. The CDR3 consists of 15 residues. Germline assignment: CDR1 SGHVS and CDR2 FNYEAQ. V lost 1 base and J lost 6, with 14 bases in between.

For the CDR3, the DNA is TGTGCCAGCAGGAAGACAGGGTCGGAGCGCTACACCTTC. It translates to CASRKTGSERYTF. The chain is built from TRBV7-9 and TRBJ1-2; 7 nucleotides match TRBD1. The V and J ends lost 6 bases and 9 bases, in that order; junction bases with no gene match: 10. The germline V gene encodes CDR1 SEHNR and CDR2 FQNEAQ (reference sequence). This CDR3 is 13 amino acids long.